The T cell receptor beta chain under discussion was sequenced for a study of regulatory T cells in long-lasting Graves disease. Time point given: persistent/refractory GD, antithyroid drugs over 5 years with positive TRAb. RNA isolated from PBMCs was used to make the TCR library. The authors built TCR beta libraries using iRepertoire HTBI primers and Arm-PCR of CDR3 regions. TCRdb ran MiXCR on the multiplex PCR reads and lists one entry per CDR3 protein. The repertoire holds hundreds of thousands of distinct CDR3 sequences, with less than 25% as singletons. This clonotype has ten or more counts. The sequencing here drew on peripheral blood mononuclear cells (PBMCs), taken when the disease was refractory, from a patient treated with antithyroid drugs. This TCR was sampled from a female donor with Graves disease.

CDR3 DNA sequence: TGTGCCAGCAGCTTAGATAGCGGGGTCACTGAAGCTTTCTTT. Translating it yields CASSLDSGVTEAFF. J is TRBJ1-1 and V is TRBV7-3; unclear D gene. Germline V CDR1 and CDR2: SGHTA, FQGTGA. This CDR3 is built from 14 residues. V dropped 2 bases and J dropped 4 bases, with 11 bases sitting between them.